The 18 T cell receptor beta chains below all came from one sample that was sequenced in a study of patients and donors after allogeneic stem cell transplantation. TCRdb independently ran MiXCR on the RT-PCR reads; one entry per CDR3 protein. This sample carries about 400,000 distinct CDR3 sequences, under 20% of them seen once, and the ten largest clones take just over 7%. Sequencing was performed on blood, either unsorted or a sorted T cell fraction (not recorded which). These receptors were collected from a human donor who was either an allogeneic HSCT recipient or a stem cell or donor lymphocyte infusion donor (not recorded which). It is not recorded whose cells these are; they may come from a transplant donor.

This clonotype was counted many times. The rearrangement uses TRBV10-2 and TRBJ2-3; weak D call: TRBD2 (5 bases). Germline CDR1 and CDR2: WSHSY and SAAADI. The CDR3 loop spans 18 amino acids. V was shortened by 1 base and J by 2 bases, with 19 bases between the two germline ends. This CDR3 is CASSEWVGRSTDTDTQYF. The CDR3 DNA follows: TGCGCCAGCAGTGAGTGGGTGGGGAGATCAACGGACACAGATACGCAGTATTTT.

This clonotype was detected only a few times. V gene TRBV9 combines with J gene TRBJ2-3, with D uncertain. Germline V lookup: CDR1 SGDLS, CDR2 YYNGEE. V was cut by 0 bases and J by 2 bases, with 7 bases left in between. The length of the CDR3 is 14 residues. The CDR3 coding sequence is TGTGCCAGCAGCGTAGATGTTTACACAGATACGCAGTATTTT. The encoded protein is CASSVDVYTDTQYF.

This clonotype was picked up one time. The chain combines TRBV4-2 with TRBJ1-2; 8 bases align to TRBD1. Losses at the gene ends were 0 bases for V and 4 bases for J; bases not matched to a gene: 13. The CDR3 spans 18 residues. CDR1 and CDR2 from the germline V gene are LGHNA and YNFKEQ. CDR3 in DNA: TGTGCCAGCAGCCAAGAAGGCCAGGGGGCGTCAATAGCCTATGGCTACACCTTC. Amino acids: CASSQEGQGASIAYGYTF.

The chain has TRBV4-3 and TRBJ2-5; TRBD2 is a possible D gene (6 bases). Germline CDR1 reads LGHNA; CDR2 reads YSLEER. V was pared by 0 bases and J by 6 bases, with 11 bases between. This CDR3 is built from 14 residues. CDR3 loop: CASSQERGSKTQYF. Here the CDR3 DNA reads TGCGCCAGCAGCCAAGAACGGGGGAGTAAGACCCAGTACTTC.

This chain joins TRBV6-2 or TRBV6-3 and TRBJ1-1; 8 nucleotides match TRBD1. This CDR3 is built from 12 residues. The germline gives CDR1 MNHEY, CDR2 SVGEGT. V lost 11 bases and J lost 4; bases outside the gene matches: 6. CDR3 residues: CACRQGPTEAFF. As DNA, the CDR3 is TGTGCCTGCCGACAGGGGCCCACTGAAGCTTTCTTT.

This CDR3 reads CASSRQTSGGETQYF. In nucleotides, the CDR3 is TGTGCCAGCAGCCGCCAGACTAGCGGGGGAGAGACCCAGTACTTC. The rearrangement joins TRBV4-2 to TRBJ2-5; 12 bases are shared with TRBD2. The CDR3 spans 15 residues. The J segment lost 4 bases and the V segment lost 4 bases, leaving 4 bases of the junction unmatched. Germline V gives CDR1 LGHNA, CDR2 YNFKEQ.

This clonotype was found a few times. The gene calls are TRBV7-2 and TRBJ1-4; TRBD1 might be the D (5 bases). Germline V gene data show CDR1 as SGHTA and CDR2 as FQGNSA. The CDR3 runs to 15 residues. Trimming removed 3 bases at V and 10 bases at J, with 18 bases between. CDR3 DNA sequence: TGTGCCAGCAGCTTGGGGACGGGGATAATGGGAAAACTGTTTTTT. This gives the protein CASSLGTGIMGKLFF.

This clonotype was found a few times. V is TRBV3-1 and J is TRBJ2-3, with a weak D call TRBD2 (6 bases). Between the trimmed V and J ends, which lost 1 base and 8 bases, there was a span of 7 bases. The CDR3 length is 12 residues. Germline CDR1 and CDR2: LGHDT and YNNKEL (reference sequence). CDR3 region: CASSQVGGTQYF. The CDR3, as DNA: TGTGCCAGCAGCCAAGTGGGAGGTACGCAGTATTTT.

This clonotype was found a few times. This chain links TRBV29-1 with TRBJ2-2, with a possible D match to TRBD1 (6 bases). Germline lookup yields CDR1 SQVTM and CDR2 ANQGSEA. This CDR3 is 14 amino acids long. V dropped 3 bases and J dropped 0 bases, with 8 bases sitting between them. CDR3 loop: CSVEDRANTGELFF. Here the CDR3 DNA reads TGCAGCGTTGAGGACAGAGCGAACACCGGGGAGCTGTTTTTT.

The chain couples TRBV7-3 to TRBJ2-1, with a possible D match to TRBD2 (6 bases). This CDR3 contains 16 residues. The V gene's germline CDR1 is SGHTA and CDR2 FQGTGA. With 5 bases removed from V and 5 bases from J, the gap between germline ends came to 19 bases. The CDR3 coding sequence is TGTGCCAGCAGCCCCGGGTGGGAGGATTTGAACAATGAGCAGTTCTTC. It codes for CASSPGWEDLNNEQFF.

This clonotype occurred a few times. The rearrangement joins TRBV6-5 to TRBJ2-7; TRBD2 aligns across 9 bases. After removal of 0 bases from V and 9 bases from J, the junction contained 15 bases not matched to a gene. The CDR3 loop spans 17 amino acids. The germline V gene encodes CDR1 MNHEY and CDR2 SVGAGI. The CDR3 DNA is TGTGCCAGCAGTTACTCCCCTCCCCGTCAGCGGGAGGTGCCGCAGTACTTC. Amino acid sequence: CASSYSPPRQREVPQYF.

This chain connects TRBV5-1 to TRBJ2-1; the match to TRBD2 covers 14 bases. Trimming removed 4 bases from V and 9 bases from J; junction bases left unmatched: 6. This CDR3 has 15 amino acids. Germline loops: CDR1 SGHRS, CDR2 YFSETQ. The CDR3 DNA reads as TGCGCCAGCAGCACGGGACTAGCGGGAGTTGGTGAGCAGTTCTTC. Translation: CASSTGLAGVGEQFF.

The CDR3 sequence: CSGWLFPDTQYF. CDR3 coding DNA: TGCAGTGGATGGCTATTCCCAGATACGCAGTATTTT. V gene TRBV20-1 combines with J gene TRBJ2-3; no reliable D call. The CDR3 loop spans 12 amino acids. V was shortened by 7 bases and J by 4 bases, with 12 bases between the two germline ends. Germline assignment: CDR1 DFQATT and CDR2 SNEGSKA (reference sequence).

This chain links TRBV7-9 with TRBJ2-7; 10 nucleotides line up with TRBD1. The CDR3 loop spans 15 amino acids. CDR1 is SEHNR, CDR2 FQNEAQ, per germline (reference sequence). V was clipped by 5 bases and J by 3 bases; unmatched bases: 7. The CDR3 loop is CASSAGTGAHYEQYF. CDR3 bases: TGTGCCAGCAGCGCGGGGACAGGGGCCCACTACGAGCAGTACTTC.

This clonotype was found a few times. J is TRBJ2-2 and V is TRBV5-8, with a possible D match to TRBD1 (5 bases). The length of the CDR3 is 13 residues. CDR1 is SGHTS and CDR2 is YDEGEE in the germline V gene. V gave up 7 bases and J gave up 6 bases, with 13 bases separating them. The CDR3 protein is CASAQTEPGELFF. CDR3 bases: TGTGCCAGCGCACAGACAGAACCCGGGGAGCTGTTTTTT.

The chain uses TRBV20-1 and TRBJ1-4, with 7 bases aligning to TRBD1. There are 13 residues in the CDR3. Germline V lookup: CDR1 DFQATT, CDR2 SNEGSKA (reference sequence). With V trimmed by 4 bases and J by 8 bases, 7 bases remained unmatched. This CDR3 is CSATGQPTEKLFF. Here the CDR3 DNA reads TGCAGTGCTACGGGACAGCCTACAGAAAAACTGTTTTTT.

In its sample, this clonotype was seen many times. The chain employs TRBV6-4 and TRBJ1-1, with D unclear. The CDR3 runs to 13 residues. Trimming took off 4 bases at V and 8 bases at J, with 14 bases between the two ends. Germline V gene lookup returns CDR1 MRHNA and CDR2 SNTAGT. CDR3 nucleotide sequence: TGTGCCAGCAGTGCCGGCCGACCTTACGAAGCTTTCTTT. Amino acid sequence: CASSAGRPYEAFF.

The chain uses TRBV3-1 and TRBJ2-7; 8 bases map to TRBD1. CDR1 and CDR2 from the germline V gene are LGHDT and YNNKEL (reference sequence). V shed 3 bases and J 2 bases; nucleotides not matched to a gene: 3. CDR3 size: 14 residues. CDR3 in amino acids: CASSQQTGAYEQYF. CDR3 sequence (DNA): TGTGCCAGCAGCCAGCAGACAGGGGCCTACGAGCAGTACTTC.